Below are 13 T cell receptor beta chains sequenced from a single sample in a study of blood T cells in healthy people across ages. The authors ran a second PCR of 7 to 11 cycles using a sample-barcoded 5' primer and a J-beta primer mix. In TCRdb, the 5' RACE reads were re-called with MiXCR into one record per CDR3 protein. The table has 1.5 million or so distinct CDR3 sequences, around 39% seen once; the top ten hold under 8%. Sample: blood. These receptors were taken from a young woman in good health.

This sequence joins TRBV20-1 and TRBJ2-5; no firm D call. The CDR3 loop spans 15 amino acids. Trimming left V 0 bases short and J 3 bases short, with 14 bases between. Germline loops: CDR1 DFQATT, CDR2 SNEGSKA (reference sequence). CDR3 loop: CSARDPGRFEETQYF. The CDR3, as DNA: TGCAGTGCTAGAGACCCGGGCCGGTTCGAAGAGACCCAGTACTTC.

This sequence joins TRBV12-5 and TRBJ1-6; D remains ambiguous. CDR3 length: 13 residues. Trimming removed 5 bases at V and 8 bases at J, with 10 bases between. Germline CDR1 is LGHNT and CDR2 is FRNRAP. DNA for the CDR3: TGTGCTAGTGGTCCACCGGTCGATTCACCCCTCCACTTT. Its translation is CASGPPVDSPLHF.

This sequence joins TRBV6-6 and TRBJ2-1; TRBD2 is a possible D gene (6 bases). Trimming removed 0 bases from V and 13 bases from J, with 22 bases in between. Germline CDR1 reads MNHNY; CDR2 reads SVGAGI (reference sequence). This CDR3 is 16 amino acids long. CDR3 DNA sequence: TGTGCCAGCAGTTACTCGAGTAGCGGTGGTGGCGAGACCCAGTTCTTC. This translates into CASSYSSSGGGETQFF.

This chain joins TRBV28 and TRBJ2-1; a possible D gene is TRBD1 (5 bases). Looked up from germline, CDR1 is MDHEN and CDR2 is SYDVKM. With 3 bases removed from V and 10 bases from J, the gap between germline ends came to 13 bases. The CDR3 totals 13 residues. This chain's CDR3 is CASSLGRVEEQFF. The CDR3 nucleotides are TGTGCCAGCAGTTTGGGCAGGGTTGAAGAGCAGTTCTTC.

CDR3 DNA: TGTGCCAGCTCACCACAACAGGAGGGGACTGAAGCTTTCTTT. This sequence encodes CASSPQQEGTEAFF. This chain links TRBV18 with TRBJ1-1; the D gene is possibly TRBD1 (5 bases). The CDR3 contains 14 residues. Trimming shortened V by 1 base and J by 5 bases, and 11 bases separated the two germline ends. CDR1 is KGHSH and CDR2 is LQKENI in the germline V gene.

The chain carries TRBV24-1 and TRBJ2-3; 7 bases are a match to TRBD2. With V trimmed by 4 bases and J by 6 bases, 12 bases remained unmatched. CDR3 length: 16 amino acids. CDR1 KGHDR and CDR2 SFDVKD come from the germline V gene. The CDR3 nucleotides are TGTGCCACCAGTGACCCCGGGGGGAGGGCGACGGATACGCAGTATTTT. Its translation is CATSDPGGRATDTQYF.

A few counts support this clonotype. The chain carries TRBV14 and TRBJ2-7; unclear D gene. V shed 2 bases and J shed 7 bases, with 18 bases lying between them. Looked up from germline, CDR1 is SGHDN and CDR2 is FVKESK. The CDR3 is made up of 15 amino acids. CDR3 in DNA: TGTGCCAGCAGCCAAATTTTGGACCGTTGGGGTGAGCAGTACTTC. This translates into CASSQILDRWGEQYF.

V usage is TRBV9 and J usage is TRBJ2-3, with D perhaps matching TRBD2 (6 bases). Per germline, CDR1 SGDLS and CDR2 YYNGEE. The CDR3 is made up of 16 amino acids. Between the trimmed V and J ends, which lost 2 bases and 2 bases, there was a span of 15 bases. This chain's CDR3 is CASSVGDLAYTDTQYF. The CDR3 DNA follows: TGTGCCAGCAGCGTGGGGGATCTAGCGTACACAGATACGCAGTATTTT.

This clonotype was seen a handful of times. This rearrangement joins TRBV9 to TRBJ2-1; TRBD2 matches at 10 bases. Trimming removed 0 bases from V and 7 bases from J; junction bases left unmatched: 4. The germline V gene has CDR1 SGDLS and CDR2 YYNGEE. The CDR3 totals 15 residues. CDR3 nucleotides: TGTGCCAGCAGCGTAGGAGGTAGCGGGAGGAATGAGCAGTTCTTC. Its protein is CASSVGGSGRNEQFF.

The chain links TRBV9 to TRBJ1-1, with D perhaps matching TRBD1 (5 bases). The CDR3 is made up of 14 amino acids. The V gene lost 3 bases and the J gene lost 3 bases, with 12 bases spanning the gap. Germline assignment: CDR1 SGDLS and CDR2 YYNGEE. In DNA, the CDR3 is TGTGCCAGCAGCGCCCTGGGGGGGGACACTGAAGCTTTCTTT. Amino acids: CASSALGGDTEAFF. The variable domain in full, completed from reference TRBV9 and TRBJ1-1, reads DSGVTQTPKHLITATGQRVTLRCSPRSGDLSVYWYQQSLDQGLQFLIQYYNGEERAKGNILERFSAQQFPDLHSELNLSSLELGDSALYFCASSALGGDTEAFFGQGTRLTVV.

Here the CDR3 DNA reads TGTGCCAGCAGTGCATTGGACAGGGGATACTACGAGCAGTACTTC. Its protein product is CASSALDRGYYEQYF. This chain joins TRBV25-1 and TRBJ2-7; 9 positions agree with TRBD1. The CDR3 extends over 15 amino acids. Losses at the gene ends were 4 bases for V and 3 bases for J; bases not matched to a gene: 7. Per germline, CDR1 MGHDK and CDR2 SYGVNS.

This clonotype showed up just once. This CDR3 is CAWSVIRAETQYF. The CDR3 nucleotides are TGTGCCTGGAGTGTTATCAGGGCGGAGACCCAGTACTTC. The rearrangement joins TRBV30 to TRBJ2-5; the D gene is possibly TRBD1 (5 bases). CDR1 GTSNPN and CDR2 SVGIG come from the germline V gene (reference sequence). This CDR3 has 13 amino acids. Trimming took 0 bases from V and 5 from J, leaving 10 bases between them.

This clonotype has only a few counts. V gene TRBV7-9 combines with J gene TRBJ2-1; the D gene is possibly TRBD1 (6 bases). The germline gives CDR1 SEHNR, CDR2 FQNEAQ (reference sequence). Trimming stripped 7 bases from V and 7 bases from J, with 29 bases between. The CDR3 covers 18 residues. CDR3 bases: TGTGCCAGCATTTCCATCCCTCCCGTCCAGGGGAAGAGGAATGAGCAGTTCTTC. Its protein is CASISIPPVQGKRNEQFF.